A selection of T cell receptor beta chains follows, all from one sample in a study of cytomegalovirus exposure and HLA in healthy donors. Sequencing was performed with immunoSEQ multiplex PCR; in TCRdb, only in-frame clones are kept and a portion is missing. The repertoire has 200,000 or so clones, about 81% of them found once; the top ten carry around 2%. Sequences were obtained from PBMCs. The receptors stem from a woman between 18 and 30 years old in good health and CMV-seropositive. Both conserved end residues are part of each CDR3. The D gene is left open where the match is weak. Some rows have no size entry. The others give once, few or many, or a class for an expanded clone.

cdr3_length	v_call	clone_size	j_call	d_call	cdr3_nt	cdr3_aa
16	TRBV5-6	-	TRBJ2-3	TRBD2	TGTGCCAGCAGCCTCCGCGCTAGCGGATACACAGATACGCAGTATTTT	CASSLRASGYTDTQYF
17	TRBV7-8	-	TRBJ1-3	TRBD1	TGTGCCAGCAGCTTAGGCCCCCCGGACAGGGCGGTTCACACCATATATTTT	CASSLGPPDRAVHTIYF
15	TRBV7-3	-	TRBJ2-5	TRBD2	TGTGCCAGCAGCTCTAGCGGGGGGGCCGCAGAGACCCAGTACTTC	CASSSSGGAAETQYF
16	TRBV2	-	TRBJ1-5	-	TGTGCCAGCTCACTCCAACAGGTGGGGGCCAATCAGCCCCAGCATTTT	CASSLQQVGANQPQHF
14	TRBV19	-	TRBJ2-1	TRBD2	TGTGCCAGTAGTACGGGACTAGCGGGGGATGAGCAGTTCTTC	CASSTGLAGDEQFF
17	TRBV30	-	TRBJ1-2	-	TGTGCCTGGAGTGCCCTCCAGACAGTGGGGGGGGTGTATGGCTACACCTTC	CAWSALQTVGGVYGYTF
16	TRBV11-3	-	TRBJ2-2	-	TGTGCCAGCAGCTTAAAGGGAGGGGGTGGAACCGGGGAGCTGTTTTTT	CASSLKGGGGTGELFF
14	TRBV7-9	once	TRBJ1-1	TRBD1	TGTGCCAGCAGCAAGACAGGGAAGAACACTGAAGCTTTCTTT	CASSKTGKNTEAFF
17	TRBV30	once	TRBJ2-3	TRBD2	TGTGCCTGGAAATTTCTGGAGCGGGGGGGCCTCACAGATACGCAGTATTTT	CAWKFLERGGLTDTQYF
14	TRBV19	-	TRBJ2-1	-	TGTGCCAGTAGTATGACAGGAGACTACAATGAGCAGTTCTTC	CASSMTGDYNEQFF
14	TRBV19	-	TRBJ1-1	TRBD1	TGTGCCAGTAGTATATCAGGGGGCGGGACTGAAGCTTTCTTT	CASSISGGGTEAFF
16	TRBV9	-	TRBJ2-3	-	TGTGCCAGCAGCCCCCCCCCGGGGGACCCCACAGATACGCAGTATTTT	CASSPPPGDPTDTQYF
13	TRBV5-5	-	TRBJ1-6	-	TGTGCCAGCAGCTTTCGGGTTGAACCACCCCTCCACTTT	CASSFRVEPPLHF
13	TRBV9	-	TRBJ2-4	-	TGTGCCAGCAGCGCACCGGAGGTCGACATTCAGTACTTC	CASSAPEVDIQYF
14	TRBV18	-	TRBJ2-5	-	TGTGCCAGCTCAACGGCGGGGCAGCAAGAGACCCAGTACTTC	CASSTAGQQETQYF
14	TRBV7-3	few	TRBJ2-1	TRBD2	TGTGCCAGCAGCTTATTAGCGGGGGGCGATGAGCAGTTCTTC	CASSLLAGGDEQFF
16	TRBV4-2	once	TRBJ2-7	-	TGTGCCAGCAGCCAAGATTACAGCAATCCTGGATACGAGCAGTACTTC	CASSQDYSNPGYEQYF
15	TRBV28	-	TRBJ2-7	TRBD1	TGTGCCAGCAGAACCCGGGACAGTAGCTCCTACGAGCAGTACTTC	CASRTRDSSSYEQYF
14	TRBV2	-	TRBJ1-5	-	TGTGCCAGCAATGAGAAGAAGGGGTTAGAGCCCCAGCATTTT	CASNEKKGLEPQHF
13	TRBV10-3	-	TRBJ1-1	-	TGTGCCCCGTCCGGTCGGTGGAACACTGAAGCTTTCTTT	CAPSGRWNTEAFF
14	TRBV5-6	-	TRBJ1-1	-	TGTGCCAGCAGCATTCAGGGCTTGAACACTGAAGCTTTCTTT	CASSIQGLNTEAFF
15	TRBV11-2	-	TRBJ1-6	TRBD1	TGTGCCAGCAGCTTAGCGGGACAGGCGAGGACACCCCTCCACTTT	CASSLAGQARTPLHF
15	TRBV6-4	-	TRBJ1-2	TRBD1	TGTGCCAGCAGTGAGAAGGCGGACAGGAAGTATGGCTACACCTTC	CASSEKADRKYGYTF
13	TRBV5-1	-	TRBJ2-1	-	TGCGCCAGCACTGGACACGGTTACAATGAGCAGTTCTTC	CASTGHGYNEQFF
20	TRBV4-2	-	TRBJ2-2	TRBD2	TGTGCCAGCAGCCAAGATCTAGCGGGGACCCTAACCCACGGTGCCGGGGAGCTGTTTTTT	CASSQDLAGTLTHGAGELFF
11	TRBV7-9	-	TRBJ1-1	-	TGTGCCAGCAGCTTAGCTTCGGGAGCTTTCTTT	CASSLASGAFF
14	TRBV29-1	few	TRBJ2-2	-	TGCACCGCCAGGGGACCAGGAAACACCGGGGAGCTGTTTTTT	CTARGPGNTGELFF
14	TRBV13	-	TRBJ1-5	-	TGTGCCAGCAGCCTAGCGGGTAGCAATCAGCCCCAGCATTTT	CASSLAGSNQPQHF
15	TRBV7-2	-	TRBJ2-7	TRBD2	TGTGCCAGCAGCGCCCTAGCGGGGGGTTGGGACGAGCAGTACTTC	CASSALAGGWDEQYF
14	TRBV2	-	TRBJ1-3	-	TGTGCCAGCAGTGAAACTCGATCAGGAAACACCATATATTTT	CASSETRSGNTIYF
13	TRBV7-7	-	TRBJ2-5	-	TGTGCCAGCAGCTCGGACAGCCAAGAGACCCAGTACTTC	CASSSDSQETQYF
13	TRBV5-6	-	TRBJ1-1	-	TGTGCCAGCAGCTTGGCTAAGGACAGTGAAGCTTTCTTT	CASSLAKDSEAFF
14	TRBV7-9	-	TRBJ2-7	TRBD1	TGTGCCAGCAGCTTAGGACAGGGAAGGAGCGAGCAGTACTTC	CASSLGQGRSEQYF
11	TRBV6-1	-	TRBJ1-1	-	TGTGCCAGCAGTGAGTTACCCGAGGCTTTCTTT	CASSELPEAFF
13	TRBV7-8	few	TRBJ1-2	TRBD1	TGTGCCAGCAGTCAAGACAGGGCCGGCGGCTACACCTTC	CASSQDRAGGYTF
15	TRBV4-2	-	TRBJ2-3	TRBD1	TGTGCCAGCAGCCAAACGGACAGGGGGGGAGATACGCAGTATTTT	CASSQTDRGGDTQYF
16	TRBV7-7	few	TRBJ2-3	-	TGTGCCAGCAGCTTAAACCTCGGAGGGGCTACGGATACGCAGTATTTT	CASSLNLGGATDTQYF
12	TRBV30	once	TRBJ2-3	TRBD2	TGTGCCTGGAGTACGACTAGCGGAGCGCAGTATTTT	CAWSTTSGAQYF
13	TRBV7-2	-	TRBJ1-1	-	TGTGCCAGCAGCAGCGGGAGAAACACTGAAGCTTTCTTT	CASSSGRNTEAFF
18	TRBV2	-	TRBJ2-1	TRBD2	TGTGCCAGCAGTCTGACTAGCGTAATACTCGCGGGGGGCTATGAGCAGTTCTTC	CASSLTSVILAGGYEQFF
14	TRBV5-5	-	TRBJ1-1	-	TGTGCCAGCAGCTTGCGATGGAGGAACACTGAAGCTTTCTTT	CASSLRWRNTEAFF
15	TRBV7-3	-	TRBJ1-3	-	TGTGCCAGCAGCCTAGGGGCAAGCTCTGGAAACACCATATATTTT	CASSLGASSGNTIYF
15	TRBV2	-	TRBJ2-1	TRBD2	TGTGCCAGCAGGATAGCGGGGAGCTCCTACAATGAGCAGTTCTTC	CASRIAGSSYNEQFF
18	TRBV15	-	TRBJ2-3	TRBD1	TGTGCCACCAGCAGAGTAGGGGGCAGGGCCGGGGTTTTAGATACGCAGTATTTT	CATSRVGGRAGVLDTQYF
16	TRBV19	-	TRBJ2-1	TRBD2	TGTGCCAGTAGTAGGCCTGGACTAGCGGGGAACAATGAGCAGTTCTTC	CASSRPGLAGNNEQFF
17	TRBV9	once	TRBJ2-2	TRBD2	TGTGCCAGCAGCGTAGCCCCGCGGGGACTAGTCGGCGGGGAGCTGTTTTTT	CASSVAPRGLVGGELFF
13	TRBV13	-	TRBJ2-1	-	TGTGCCAGCAGCCCTCCCCAGGGGTATGAGCAGTTCTTC	CASSPPQGYEQFF
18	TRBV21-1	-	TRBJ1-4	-	TGTGCCAGCAGCCTAAGCGGGGAGGAAGGGGAAACTAATGAAAAACTGTTTTTT	CASSLSGEEGETNEKLFF
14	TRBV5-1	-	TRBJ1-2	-	TGCGCCAGCAGCTTAAGGGGAAGAGTGGATGGCTACACCTTC	CASSLRGRVDGYTF
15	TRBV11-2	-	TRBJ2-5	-	TGTGCCAGCAGCTCCACCGCCCTGGGCTTGGAGACCCAGTACTTC	CASSSTALGLETQYF
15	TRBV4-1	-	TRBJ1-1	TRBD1	TGCGCCAGCAGCCAGGCAACAGGGGGAGGCACTGAAGCTTTCTTT	CASSQATGGGTEAFF